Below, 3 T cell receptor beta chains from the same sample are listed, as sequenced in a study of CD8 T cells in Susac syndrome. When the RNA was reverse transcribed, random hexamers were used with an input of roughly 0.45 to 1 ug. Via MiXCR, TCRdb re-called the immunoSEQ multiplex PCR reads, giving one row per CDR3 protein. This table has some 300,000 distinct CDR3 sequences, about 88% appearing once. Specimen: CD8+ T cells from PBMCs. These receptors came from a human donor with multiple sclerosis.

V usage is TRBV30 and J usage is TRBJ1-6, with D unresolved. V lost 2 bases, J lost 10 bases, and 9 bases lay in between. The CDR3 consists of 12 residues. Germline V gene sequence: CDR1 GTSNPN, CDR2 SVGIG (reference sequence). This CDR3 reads CAWSPVGSPLHF. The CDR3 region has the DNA TGTGCCTGGAGTCCCGTTGGATCACCCCTCCACTTT.

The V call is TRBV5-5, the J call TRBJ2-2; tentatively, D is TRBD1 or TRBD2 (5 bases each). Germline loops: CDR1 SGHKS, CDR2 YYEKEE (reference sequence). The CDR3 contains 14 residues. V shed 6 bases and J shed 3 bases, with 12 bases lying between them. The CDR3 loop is CASIEGSHTGELFF. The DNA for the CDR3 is TGTGCCAGCATCGAGGGGAGCCACACCGGGGAGCTGTTTTTT.

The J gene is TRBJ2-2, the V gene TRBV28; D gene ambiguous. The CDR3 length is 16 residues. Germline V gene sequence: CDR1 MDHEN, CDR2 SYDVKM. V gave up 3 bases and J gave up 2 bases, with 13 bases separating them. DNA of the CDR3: TGTGCCAGCAGTTTGGCCCCACCATCAAACACCGGGGAGCTGTTTTTT. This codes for CASSLAPPSNTGELFF.